This paragraph covers one T cell receptor beta chain sequence. These data originate in a study of blood T cell repertoires in COVID-19. Study as a whole: PBMCs, B-cell-depleted T cells, or T cells provided the cDNA or gDNA that made up the material.

Patients in Seattle were enrolled during active infection, then followed longitudinally. Clones were read by immunoSEQ multiplex PCR, and TCRdb kept only the in-frame ones, dropping some. The table records 170,000 or so clones, 80% to 90% of them present only once. This TCR was sampled from a woman aged 70-85 years with COVID-19, enrolled during active disease. The specimen sequenced was peripheral blood.

CDR3 nucleotides: TGTGCCAGCAGCCCATCCGGGAGAGGGAAGGCGCCCCAGCATTTT. Its protein is CASSPSGRGKAPQHF. J is TRBJ1-5 and V is TRBV6-2 or TRBV6-3; no clear D. The CDR3 contains 15 residues. V was clipped by 6 bases and J by 9 bases, with 21 bases between them. Germline V CDR1 and CDR2: MNHEY, SVGEGT.